This T cell receptor (beta chain) was captured in a study of blood T cells in healthy people across ages (dated by TCRdb to the mid-2010s). Broadly, across the study: In model experiments, template switching captured roughly one uniquely barcoded TCR beta cDNA molecule for every two T cells. The study analyzed two additional independent replicas of 1 million unique cDNA reads from the same blood draw for two donors, one aged 18 to 30 and one aged 80 or older. Four age groups were formed from the donors: young (average roughly 16 years), middle-aged (approximately 40), aged (62) and long-lived (about 80). Donors of different ages were randomly distributed across sequencing lanes to avoid experimental bias. Age-related changes in TCR beta repertoire diversity were measured in the study by deep sequencing normalized with unique cDNA molecular identifiers.

Library method: 5' RACE. The second PCR ran for about 6 to 12 cycles and used a J-beta primer mix along with a sample-barcoded 5' primer. A template-switch 5' adaptor carrying 12 random nucleotides introduced a unique molecular identifier onto each TCR beta cDNA molecule. Each sample yielded at least 3 million CDR3-containing paired-end reads. All of the RNA was converted into first-strand cDNA using the Mint cDNA synthesis kit, with a TRBC-specific oligonucleotide serving as the primer. Following uracil-DNA glycosylase treatment, all cDNA underwent a first 18-cycle PCR with the universal primers M1SS and BC2_uni_R. As for the authors' bioinformatics: For normalization, 1 million high-quality reads were randomly selected from each sample, with every read carrying a distinct molecular identifier. Reads sharing molecular identifiers were discarded rather than binned into consensus sequences. MiTCR, with a Q25 quality threshold and the strictest error-elimination algorithm, was used for CDR3 identification, clonotype clustering and error correction. A nonparametric unseen species model with Euler transformation was used to estimate a lower bound on total TCR beta diversity. Starting from the raw public reads, TCRdb applied fastp trimming at Q25, assembled clones with MiXCR and retained in-frame beta chains. When rows share a CDR3 protein, they turn into one entry using the most common DNA and genes. Clone size and V and J calls follow TCRdb, not the original study. The sample includes around 2 million distinct CDR3 sequences, with approximately 39% observed a single time. Roughly 23% of the sample is taken by the ten largest.

Results the study describes overall, beyond this receptor: Since profiling was done on bulk unsorted PBMCs, naive and antigen-experienced compartments could not be conclusively compared. Compared with the aged group, the long-lived group had more naive CD4+ T cells, fewer expanded clones and increased TCR diversity, suggesting age selection. Observed TCR beta diversity per million T cells fell roughly linearly with age, and a significant reduction was already apparent by age around 39. Because donor CMV infection status was unknown, age-related changes in expanded clonotypes were potentially confounded. Estimates of total diversity from one million sequenced T cells were regarded as lower bounds and underestimates. Observed TCR beta diversity correlated strongly with the percentage of naive T cells measured by flow cytometry.

The germline ends are 15 bases apart after V is trimmed by 3 bases and J by 6 bases. Looking up the germline V gene (reference sequence) yields CDR1 DFQATT and CDR2 SNEGSKA. The CDR3 goes from the cysteine to the phenylalanine over 14 residues. Only the CDR3 part of the read is kept: 42 bases, read in frame from the first base. This clonotype has only a few counts. The antigen it binds to is not known. Base qualities are missing; no much larger clone stands one base away. Systemically healthy Caucasian individuals from Russia, approximately 39 in total and aged about 6 to 95 years, were included as donors. Each donor gave approximately 9.3 milliliters of peripheral blood, collected into EDTA-treated Vacutainer tubes. Ficoll-Paque density-gradient centrifugation was used to isolate PBMCs, with at least 6.5 million per sample. Total RNA, at least 6 micrograms per sample, was extracted from PBMCs with Trizol reagent. Naive CD45RAhigh/CD27high T cell percentages were measured by flow cytometry on a PBMC aliquot from every donor.

The specimen was blood. The chain is made from TRBV20-1 and TRBJ1-5, with a weak D call of TRBD1 (6 bases match). This sequence was found in a human donor in good health. The encoded CDR3 is CSASEGGAVQPQHF. The sequenced DNA: TGCAGTGCTAGCGAGGGGGGGGCTGTTCAGCCCCAGCATTTT.